One sample yielded the 30 T cell receptor beta chains listed below, sequenced in a study of CD8+CD57+ T cells in acquired aplastic anemia. The study profiled TCR beta VDJ and CDR3 using genomic DNA as template. TCRdb re-called the reads with MiXCR, one entry per CDR3 protein. The data contain about 190,000 distinct CDR3 sequences, under 70% of them singletons. Specimen: sorted CD4+, CD8+, or CD8+CD57+ T cells (not recorded which) from PBMCs. These receptors were taken from a human donor with severe aplastic anemia or a healthy control (not recorded which).

The chain joins TRBV7-9 to TRBJ2-7; D is possibly TRBD1 or TRBD2 (5 bases each). The CDR3 sequence is 14 residues long. V was cut by 6 bases and J by 9 bases, with 21 bases left in between. CDR1 and CDR2 (germline): SEHNR, FQNEAQ (reference sequence). The CDR3 is CASSDPGNMGVQYF. CDR3 DNA: TGTGCCAGCAGTGACCCCGGGAATATGGGGGTGCAGTACTTC.

The chain carries TRBV7-2 and TRBJ2-5, with 7 bases fitting TRBD2. V lost 1 base, J lost 5 bases, and 7 bases stayed unmatched. The CDR3 extends over 15 amino acids. Germline lookup yields CDR1 SGHTA and CDR2 FQGNSA. CDR3 bases: TGTGCCAGCAGCTTAGTAAGACTAGCCGGGGAGACCCAGTACTTC. Its protein is CASSLVRLAGETQYF.

V is TRBV14 and J is TRBJ2-7; maybe TRBD1 (5 bases). In germline, CDR1 is SGHDN, CDR2 FVKESK. V gave up 3 bases and J gave up 5 bases, with 20 bases separating them. CDR3 size: 16 residues. The CDR3 sequence: CASSQIPVTASDEQYF. CDR3 nucleotide sequence: TGTGCCAGCAGCCAGATCCCTGTGACAGCCTCGGACGAGCAGTACTTC. Full variable domain (remainder filled in from reference TRBV14 and TRBJ2-7): EAGVTQFPSHSVIEKGQTVTLRCDPISGHDNLYWYRRVMGKEIKFLLHFVKESKQDESGMPNNRFLAERTGGTYSTLKVQPAELEDSGVYFCASSQIPVTASDEQYFGPGTRLTVT.

V and J are TRBV5-4 and TRBJ2-1, with 8 bases matching TRBD2. The junction had 12 bases not matched to a gene; V was cut back by 6 bases and J by 4 bases. CDR1 and CDR2 from the germline V gene are SGHNT and YYREEE (reference sequence). This CDR3 is 16 amino acids long. The CDR3 region is CASTLGGPSGYNEQFF. The CDR3 DNA is TGTGCCAGCACCCTGGGGGGGCCTAGCGGGTACAATGAGCAGTTCTTC.

CDR3 in amino acids: CASSLSRAYNEQFF. CDR3 in DNA: TGTGCCAGCAGCTTGAGTAGGGCCTACAATGAGCAGTTCTTC. The chain recombines TRBV7-3 with TRBJ2-1; D is ambiguous. The CDR3 sequence is 14 residues long. The V gene's germline CDR1 is SGHTA and CDR2 FQGTGA. V shed 3 bases and J shed 2 bases, with 8 bases lying between them.

This chain links TRBV29-1 with TRBJ1-1; 8 bases align to TRBD1. Germline V CDR1 and CDR2: SQVTM, ANQGSEA. The CDR3 runs 12 residues. V trimming: 6 bases; J trimming: 3 bases; junction bases outside the gene matches: 3. DNA of the CDR3: TGCAGCGTAGGACAGGGTGACACTGAAGCTTTCTTT. Its translation is CSVGQGDTEAFF.

On this clonotype itself: The junction departs from germline at one end; a sequencing error may be responsible. J is TRBJ1-4 and V is TRBV10-1; D is unresolved. CDR1 and CDR2 (germline): WNHNN, SYGVQD (reference sequence). The CDR3 consists of 16 residues. CDR3 coding DNA: TGTGCCAGTAGTATCGGACCGCCTGCAACTAATGAAAAACTGTTTTTT. This sequence encodes CASSIGPPATNEKLFF.

The chain joins TRBV24-1 to TRBJ2-6; the D is unclear. V was cut by 4 bases and J by 1 base, with 10 bases left in between. CDR3 length: 16 amino acids. Looked up from germline, CDR1 is KGHDR and CDR2 is SFDVKD. In nucleotides, the CDR3 is TGTGCCACCAGTGACTCGATCCCTTCTGGGGCCAACGTCCTGACTTTC. It encodes CATSDSIPSGANVLTF.

The chain couples TRBV20-1 to TRBJ2-7, with a weak D call TRBD2 (7 bases). CDR3 length equals 17 residues. Germline values: CDR1 DFQATT, CDR2 SNEGSKA (reference sequence). V was shortened by 0 bases and J by 0 bases, with 18 bases between the two germline ends. CDR3 DNA: TGCAGTGCTAGAGAGGGGGGGCGGGCACCCCACTCCTACGAGCAGTACTTC. Translating it yields CSAREGGRAPHSYEQYF.

To note about this clonotype: Since the CDR3 does not end with the conserved phenylalanine or tryptophan, this likely comes from a read error. The chain is built from TRBV5-1 and TRBJ2-5; no reliable D call. CDR1 is SGHRS and CDR2 is YFSETQ in the germline V gene. The CDR3 covers 21 residues. Deletions cut 0 bases from V and 5 bases from J, with 32 bases between. CDR3 DNA sequence: TGCGCCAGCAGCTTGGTACAGACAAGCTCCTACGAGGACGAGGCTCGGGAGACCCAGTACCTC. Protein product: CASSLVQTSSYEDEARETQYL.

The chain couples TRBV2 to TRBJ2-1; unclear D gene. The CDR3 loop spans 13 amino acids. CDR1 and CDR2 from the germline V gene are SNHLY and FYNNEI. V lost 9 bases and J lost 5, with 14 bases in between. CDR3 loop: CASCKRRDNEQFF. As DNA, the CDR3 is TGTGCCAGTTGCAAGCGAAGGGACAATGAGCAGTTCTTC.

This rearrangement joins TRBV10-3 to TRBJ1-1, with D possibly TRBD1 on 5 matching bases. V lost 4 bases and J 4 bases, leaving 10 bases between the germline ends. This CDR3 contains 13 residues. Germline V CDR1 and CDR2: ENHRY, SYGVKD. In DNA, the CDR3 is TGTGCCATCAGTGGGGGGGGGGGCACTGAAGCTTTCTTT. Protein: CAISGGGGTEAFF.

The V and J genes are TRBV5-1 and TRBJ2-5; 12 bases fit TRBD1. V trimming: 3 bases; J trimming: 4 bases; junction bases outside the gene matches: 10. This CDR3 spans 17 amino acids. Germline V lookup: CDR1 SGHRS, CDR2 YFSETQ. The CDR3 reads CASSSGTGGASGETQYF. DNA for the CDR3: TGCGCCAGCAGCTCCGGGACAGGGGGCGCATCGGGAGAGACCCAGTACTTC.

The rearrangement links TRBV5-5 to TRBJ1-5; TRBD1 aligns across 7 bases. The CDR3 consists of 17 residues. The germline gives CDR1 SGHKS, CDR2 YYEKEE (reference sequence). After removal of 3 bases from V and 4 bases from J, the junction contained 13 bases not matched to a gene. This chain's CDR3 is CASSSRGAGGSNQPQHF. Written as DNA, the CDR3 is TGTGCCAGCAGCTCCCGCGGGGCAGGGGGTTCAAATCAGCCCCAGCATTTT. The entire variable domain, with the rest obtained from reference TRBV5-5 and TRBJ1-5, is as follows: DAGVTQSPTHLIKTRGQQVTLRCSPISGHKSVSWYQQVLGQGPQFIFQYYEKEERGRGNFPDRFSARQFPNYSSELNVNALLLGDSALYLCASSSRGAGGSNQPQHFGDGTRLSIL.

The J gene is TRBJ1-3, the V gene TRBV19, with D uncertain. Looked up from germline, CDR1 is LNHDA and CDR2 is SQIVND (reference sequence). CDR3 length: 14 amino acids. The V end lost 8 bases, the J end lost 0 bases, and 11 bases lay between the germline ends. The CDR3 is CASRDSSSGNTIYF. CDR3 sequence (DNA): TGTGCCAGTCGTGACTCCTCCTCTGGAAACACCATATATTTT.

The V gene is TRBV20-1, the J gene TRBJ2-7; tentatively, D is TRBD1 (6 bases). This CDR3 has 13 residues. Germline V gene data show CDR1 as DFQATT and CDR2 as SNEGSKA (reference sequence). Trimming shortened V by 3 bases and J by 0 bases, and 9 bases separated the two germline ends. For the CDR3, the DNA is TGCAGTGCTAGTTGGACAGACTCCTACGAGCAGTACTTC. It encodes CSASWTDSYEQYF.

The rearrangement joins TRBV29-1 to TRBJ2-1; 8 nucleotides align to TRBD1. J lost 4 bases, V lost 1 base, and 6 bases had no gene match. Germline CDR1 reads SQVTM; CDR2 reads ANQGSEA. The CDR3 has 15 amino acids. The CDR3 loop reads CSVEGGQGGYNEQFF. The CDR3 DNA sequence: TGCAGCGTTGAAGGTGGACAGGGAGGATACAATGAGCAGTTCTTC.

This chain connects TRBV7-8 to TRBJ1-3; D uncertain. The germline V and J ends were trimmed by 5 bases and 0 bases, with 11 bases remaining between them. The CDR3 is 15 residues long. The germline CDR1 and CDR2 sequences are SGHVS and FQNEAQ. CDR3 nucleotide sequence: TGTGCCAGCAGCCCGGTCCCCTCCTCTGGAAACACCATATATTTT. The encoded protein is CASSPVPSSGNTIYF.

This clonotype showed up just a few times. The rearrangement joins TRBV6-4 to TRBJ2-1; no firm D call. The CDR3 totals 15 residues. CDR1 and CDR2 from the germline V gene are MRHNA and SNTAGT. The V end lost 2 bases, the J end lost 0 bases, and 8 bases lay between the germline ends. The CDR3 nucleotides are TGTGCCAGCAGTGACAGCCGGAGCTCCTACAATGAGCAGTTCTTC. Translated, it gives CASSDSRSSYNEQFF.

CDR3 sequence reads: CASSLPGNQPQHF. The CDR3 nucleotides read TGTGCCAGCAGCTTACCCGGAAATCAGCCCCAGCATTTT. This chain connects TRBV7-2 to TRBJ1-5, with unresolved D. The CDR3 totals 13 residues. V was clipped by 2 bases and J by 4 bases, with 6 bases between them. Germline lookup yields CDR1 SGHTA and CDR2 FQGNSA.

The chain couples TRBV20-1 to TRBJ2-1; tentative D call: TRBD1 (6 bases). Germline assignment: CDR1 DFQATT and CDR2 SNEGSKA (reference sequence). The CDR3 is made up of 16 amino acids. V lost 0 bases, J lost 6 bases, and 18 bases lay in between. The CDR3 region is CSARDLRQGWGNEQFF. The DNA for the CDR3 is TGCAGTGCTAGAGATCTTCGGCAGGGGTGGGGCAATGAGCAGTTCTTC.

In this sample, this clonotype turned up a few times. V gene TRBV4-3 combines with J gene TRBJ2-1; 11 bases align to TRBD1. J gave up 7 bases and V 5 bases, and 7 bases lay outside the gene matches. The germline V gene has CDR1 LGHNA and CDR2 YSLEER. This CDR3 is 15 amino acids long. The CDR3 sequence: CASSLDRGRANEQFF. As DNA, the CDR3 is TGCGCCAGCAGCTTGGACAGGGGGCGCGCGAATGAGCAGTTCTTC.

This clonotype has a handful of counts. The V gene is TRBV7-7, the J gene TRBJ2-1; D may be TRBD2 (6 bases). The CDR3 runs 14 residues. Germline V lookup: CDR1 SSHAT, CDR2 FNYEAQ (reference sequence). With 1 base removed from V and 9 bases from J, the gap between germline ends came to 13 bases. The CDR3 protein is CASSLGRGVLEQFF. The CDR3 DNA reads as TGTGCCAGCAGCTTAGGACGCGGGGTCCTTGAGCAGTTCTTC.

Only a few counts were recorded for this clonotype. The chain recombines TRBV7-9 with TRBJ1-2; D gene ambiguous. This CDR3 is 13 amino acids long. Germline loops: CDR1 SEHNR, CDR2 FQNEAQ (reference sequence). V lost 3 bases and J 4 bases, leaving 9 bases between the germline ends. CDR3 nucleotides: TGTGCCAGCAGCTTGGCCGGGAGCTATGGCTACACCTTC. The encoded protein is CASSLAGSYGYTF.

The chain employs TRBV10-1 and TRBJ2-1; no firm D call. CDR1 and CDR2 from the germline V gene are WNHNN and SYGVQD (reference sequence). This CDR3 comprises 12 residues. Trimming pared 4 bases from V and 7 bases from J, leaving 8 bases between. The CDR3 DNA follows: TGCGCCAGCAGTGTATCGTTAAATGAGCAGTTCTTC. It is translated as CASSVSLNEQFF.

The chain employs TRBV7-3 and TRBJ1-2, with D hard to call. V lost 6 bases and J 6 bases, leaving 14 bases between the germline ends. Germline loops: CDR1 SGHTA, CDR2 FQGTGA. This CDR3 is built from 13 residues. The CDR3 region is CASSERRGNGYTF. As DNA, the CDR3 is TGTGCCAGCAGTGAACGGCGGGGAAATGGCTACACCTTC.

This chain links TRBV2 with TRBJ2-7, with D tentatively TRBD1 or TRBD2 (5 bases each). The CDR3 runs 13 residues. Trimming pared 2 bases from V and 4 bases from J, leaving 9 bases between. Germline V CDR1 and CDR2: SNHLY, FYNNEI. In DNA, the CDR3 is TGTGCCAGCAGTGAAATGTGGGGGTACGAGCAGTACTTC. This sequence encodes CASSEMWGYEQYF.

The rearrangement uses TRBV7-8 and TRBJ2-5, with no clear D. The CDR3 loop spans 13 amino acids. Germline CDR1 reads SGHVS; CDR2 reads FQNEAQ. The V end was cut by 7 bases, the J end by 5 bases, with 14 bases between. The CDR3 sequence is CASTPVGGETQYF. CDR3 coding DNA: TGTGCCAGCACCCCTGTGGGCGGTGAGACCCAGTACTTC.

CDR3 protein: CASSLGFDRYQETQYF. CDR3 bases: TGTGCCAGCAGCTTAGGCTTCGACAGGTACCAAGAGACCCAGTACTTC. The gene calls are TRBV11-1 and TRBJ2-5; D perhaps matches TRBD1 (6 bases). The CDR3 loop spans 16 amino acids. Trimming stripped 1 base from V and 0 bases from J, with 12 bases between. The germline CDR1 and CDR2 sequences are SGHAT and FQDESV (reference sequence).

This clonotype was found many times. This chain joins TRBV7-9 and TRBJ2-7, with D perhaps matching TRBD1 (6 bases). This CDR3 region has 13 residues. Germline V CDR1 and CDR2: SEHNR, FQNEAQ (reference sequence). The V end was cut by 0 bases, the J end by 6 bases, with 9 bases between. The CDR3 sequence is CASSLARGGEQYF. In nucleotides, the CDR3 is TGTGCCAGCAGCTTAGCGAGAGGGGGCGAGCAGTACTTC.